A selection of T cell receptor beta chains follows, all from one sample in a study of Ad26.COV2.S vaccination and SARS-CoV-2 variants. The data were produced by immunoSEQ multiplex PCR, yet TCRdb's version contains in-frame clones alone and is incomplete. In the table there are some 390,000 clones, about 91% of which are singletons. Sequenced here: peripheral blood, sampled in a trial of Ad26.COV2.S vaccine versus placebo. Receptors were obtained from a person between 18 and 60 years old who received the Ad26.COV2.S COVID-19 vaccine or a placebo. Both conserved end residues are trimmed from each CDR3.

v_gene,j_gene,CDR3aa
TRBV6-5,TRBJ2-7,ASSYSDWGTYEQY
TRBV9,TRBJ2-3,ASSVYGAGTTDTQY
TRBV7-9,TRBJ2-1,ASSLRDYNEQF
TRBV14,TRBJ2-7,ASSQGGPGEEQY
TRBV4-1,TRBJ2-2,ASSQGGRGNTGELF
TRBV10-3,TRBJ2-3,ATTGSLTPDTQY
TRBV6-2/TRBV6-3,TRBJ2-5,ASSYSLSETRRGTQY
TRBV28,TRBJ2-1,ATGYGTGYNEQF
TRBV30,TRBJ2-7,AWSETVNNPYEQY
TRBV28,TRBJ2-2,ASSSVSSIGTGELF
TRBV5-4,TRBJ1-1,ASSPTLIGALNTEAF
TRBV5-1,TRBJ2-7,ASSLALTVYEQY
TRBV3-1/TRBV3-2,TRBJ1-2,ASSQGGGTGYT
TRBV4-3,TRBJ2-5,ASSRLTGALETQY
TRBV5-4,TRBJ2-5,ASSSGPGTSGDQY
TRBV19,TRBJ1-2,ASTHSSYGYT
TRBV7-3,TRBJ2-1,ASSSSGLNEQF
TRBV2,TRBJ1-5,ASSEGPAGNQPQH
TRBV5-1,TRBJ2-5,ASSPRGETQY
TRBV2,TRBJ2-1,ASSGEAGNEQF